This record looks at one T cell receptor (beta chain) sequence and its context. Its antigen is currently unknown. To make TCR beta libraries, researchers used iRepertoire HTBI primers and Arm-PCR of CDR3 regions. Via MiXCR, TCRdb re-called the multiplex PCR reads, giving one row per CDR3 protein. The sample yields 500,000 to 700,000 distinct CDR3 sequences, 25% to 35% seen once. CDR3 size: 14 residues. Germline V gene lookup returns CDR1 DFQATT and CDR2 SNEGSKA (reference sequence). With 0 bases removed from V and 4 bases from J, the gap between germline ends came to 9 bases. This record belongs to a study of regulatory T cells in long-lasting Graves disease. Study-wide results and limits: Relative to newly diagnosed Graves' patients, persistent ones had lower TCR diversity.

Time point defined: persistent/refractory GD, antithyroid drugs over 5 years with positive TRAb. RNA extracted from PBMCs served as the sequencing template. The authors drew patients from an endocrinology department in Xi'an, China. J is TRBJ2-2 and V is TRBV20-1; D gene ambiguous. The material was peripheral blood mononuclear cells (PBMCs), obtained when the disease was refractory, from a patient treated with antithyroid drugs. The clonotype was recovered from a female donor with Graves disease. The CDR3 protein is CSARDPVRTGELFF. As DNA, the CDR3 is TGCAGTGCTAGAGATCCAGTACGCACCGGGGAGCTGTTTTTT.